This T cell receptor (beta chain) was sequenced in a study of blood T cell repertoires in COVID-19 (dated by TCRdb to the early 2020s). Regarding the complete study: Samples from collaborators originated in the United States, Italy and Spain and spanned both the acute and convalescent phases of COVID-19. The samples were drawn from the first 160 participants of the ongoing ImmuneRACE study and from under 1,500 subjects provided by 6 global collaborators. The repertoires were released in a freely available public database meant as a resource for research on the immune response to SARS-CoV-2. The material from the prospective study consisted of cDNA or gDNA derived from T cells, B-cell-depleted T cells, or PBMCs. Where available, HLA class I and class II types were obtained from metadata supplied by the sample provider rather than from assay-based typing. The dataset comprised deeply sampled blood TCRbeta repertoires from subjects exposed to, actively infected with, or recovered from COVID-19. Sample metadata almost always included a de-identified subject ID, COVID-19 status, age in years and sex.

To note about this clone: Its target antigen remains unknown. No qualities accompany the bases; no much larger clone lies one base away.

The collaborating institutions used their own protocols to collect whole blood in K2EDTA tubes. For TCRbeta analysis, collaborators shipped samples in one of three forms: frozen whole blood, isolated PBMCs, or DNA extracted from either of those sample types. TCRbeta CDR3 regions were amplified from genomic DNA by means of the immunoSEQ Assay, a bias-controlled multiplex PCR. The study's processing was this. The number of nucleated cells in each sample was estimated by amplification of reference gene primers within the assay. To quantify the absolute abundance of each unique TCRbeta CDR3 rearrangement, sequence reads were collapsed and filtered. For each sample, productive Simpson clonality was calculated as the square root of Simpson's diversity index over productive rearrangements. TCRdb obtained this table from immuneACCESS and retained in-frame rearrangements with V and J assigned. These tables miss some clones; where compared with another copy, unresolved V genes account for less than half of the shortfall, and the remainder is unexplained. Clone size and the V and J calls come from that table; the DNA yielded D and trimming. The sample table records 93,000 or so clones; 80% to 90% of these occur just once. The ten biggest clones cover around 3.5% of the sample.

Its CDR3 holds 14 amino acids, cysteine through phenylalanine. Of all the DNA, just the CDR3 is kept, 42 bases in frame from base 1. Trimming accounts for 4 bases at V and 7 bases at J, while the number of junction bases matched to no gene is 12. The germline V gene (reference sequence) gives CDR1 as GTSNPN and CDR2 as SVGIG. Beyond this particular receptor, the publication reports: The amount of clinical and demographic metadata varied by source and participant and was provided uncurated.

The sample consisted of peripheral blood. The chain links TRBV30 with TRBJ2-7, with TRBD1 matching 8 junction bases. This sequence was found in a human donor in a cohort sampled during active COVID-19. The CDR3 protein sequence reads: CAWNPGHRGSEQYF. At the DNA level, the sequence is TGTGCCTGGAACCCCGGCCACAGGGGGAGTGAGCAGTACTTC.